Included here is one T cell receptor (beta chain) sequence, with context. Its antigen is unknown. This sample stems from a study of T-cell memory formation after mild COVID-19. Whole-study context: TCR clusters were largely donor specific. Notes on the study in general: Contracting CD4+ clones lay largely in CM and EM, with CD8+ ones residing in EMRA.

TCRdb called the 5' RACE reads again in MiXCR, with one record for every CDR3 protein. The sample holds 140,000 or so distinct CDR3 sequences, over 15% seen once. The CDR3 contains 15 residues. V gave up 1 base and J gave up 1 base, with 10 bases separating them. Germline V lookup: CDR1 KGHSH, CDR2 LQKENI. This chain joins TRBV18 and TRBJ1-2, with TRBD1 as a possible D gene (5 bases). This TCR was recovered from an adult woman who had mild COVID-19 (a few samples of this study predate the infection). Cell type and time point are not known. Sequenced sample: PBMCs or a T cell subset sorted from them (not recorded which). This CDR3 is CASSPRADSNYGYTF. The CDR3 bases are TGTGCCAGCTCACCACGGGCAGACAGTAACTATGGCTACACCTTC.